These T cell receptor beta chains were read from a single sample in a study of T-cell memory formation after mild COVID-19. TCRdb re-called the 5' RACE reads with MiXCR, one entry per CDR3 protein. The sample yields a few hundred thousand distinct CDR3 sequences, around a quarter seen once. The specimen sequenced was PBMCs or a T cell subset sorted from them (not recorded which). These receptors originate from an adult woman who had mild COVID-19 (a few samples of this study predate the infection). Cell type and time point are not known. CDR3s include the opening cysteine and the closing phenylalanine or tryptophan. A D gene is named only where the DNA matches it firmly. A clone size is listed for some rows: how often the clone was seen (once, few, many), or a class if it is expanded.

v_call	d_call	clone_size	j_call	cdr3_aa	cdr3_nt
TRBV7-8	TRBD2	few	TRBJ2-1	CASRQVVGLAGYEQFF	TGTGCCAGCAGGCAAGTAGTCGGACTAGCGGGGTATGAGCAGTTCTTC
TRBV6-5	NA	NA	TRBJ2-3	CASSPSPRSTDTQYF	TGTGCCAGCAGTCCCTCTCCGAGAAGCACAGATACGCAGTATTTT
TRBV7-2	TRBD2	NA	TRBJ2-1	CASSLVASGRRNEQFF	TGTGCCAGCAGCTTAGTGGCTAGCGGGAGGAGGAATGAGCAGTTCTTC
TRBV19	TRBD2	few	TRBJ2-3	CASSTGGRSTDTQYF	TGTGCCAGTAGCACGGGGGGTAGAAGCACAGATACGCAGTATTTT
TRBV29-1	TRBD1	few	TRBJ2-1	CSVEMETGMYEQFF	TGCAGCGTTGAAATGGAGACAGGGATGTATGAGCAGTTCTTC
TRBV20-1	NA	few	TRBJ2-3	CSAPGLDTQYF	TGCAGTGCCCCGGGACTTGATACGCAGTATTTT
TRBV20-1	NA	few	TRBJ1-2	CSAPSGGYANYGYTF	TGCAGTGCCCCCAGCGGGGGGTACGCGAACTATGGCTACACCTTC
TRBV11-2	TRBD2	many	TRBJ2-1	CASSPGSGRVYEQFF	TGTGCCAGCAGCCCGGGCAGCGGGAGGGTCTATGAGCAGTTCTTC
TRBV12-3/TRBV12-4	NA	many	TRBJ2-1	CASSRPGSYNEQFF	TGTGCCAGCAGCCGACCTGGCTCCTACAATGAGCAGTTCTTC
TRBV9	NA	once	TRBJ1-2	CASRNAGLGYGYTF	TGTGCCAGCAGAAATGCAGGGTTGGGGTATGGCTACACCTTC
TRBV5-1	TRBD2	few	TRBJ2-5	CASSPISGSVGETQYF	TGCGCCAGCAGCCCAATTAGCGGGAGCGTTGGGGAGACCCAGTACTTC
TRBV4-1	NA	NA	TRBJ1-2	CASSQDSQGNGYTF	TGCGCCAGCAGCCAAGATTCGCAGGGCAATGGCTACACCTTC
TRBV15	TRBD1	few	TRBJ1-1	CATSRDRGLETEAFF	TGTGCCACCAGCAGAGACAGGGGGCTGGAAACTGAAGCTTTCTTT
TRBV29-1	TRBD1	NA	TRBJ1-1	CSLGTGDTEAFF	TGCAGCCTAGGGACAGGGGACACTGAAGCTTTCTTT
TRBV5-1	NA	few	TRBJ2-7	CATSRDRQGGEQYF	TGCGCCACCAGCCGTGATCGACAGGGAGGTGAGCAGTACTTC
TRBV5-6	TRBD1	NA	TRBJ2-1	CASSSTGTGGYEQFF	TGTGCCAGCAGCTCCACCGGGACAGGGGGCTATGAGCAGTTCTTC
TRBV12-3/TRBV12-4	NA	NA	TRBJ1-5	CASRTYSNQPQHF	TGTGCCAGCAGAACATATAGCAATCAGCCCCAGCATTTT
TRBV7-3	NA	once	TRBJ2-3	CASSDRDGTDTQYF	TGTGCCAGCAGCGATAGGGACGGCACAGATACGCAGTATTTT
TRBV20-1	TRBD1	NA	TRBJ1-3	CSARGSQGGSGNTIYF	TGCAGTGCTAGAGGAAGTCAGGGGGGCTCTGGAAACACCATATATTTT
TRBV5-4	TRBD2	once	TRBJ2-3	CASSRQLAGDTDTQYF	TGTGCCAGCTCCCGACAACTAGCGGGGGACACAGATACGCAGTATTTT
TRBV5-1	NA	NA	TRBJ1-1	CASSLDQDEAFF	TGCGCCAGCAGCTTGGACCAGGACGAAGCTTTCTTT
TRBV25-1	TRBD2	NA	TRBJ2-7	CASSASGKHSYEQYF	TGTGCCAGCAGTGCTAGCGGAAAACACTCCTACGAGCAGTACTTC
TRBV4-3	NA	NA	TRBJ2-7	CASSQDGGDVASYEQYF	TGCGCCAGCAGCCAAGATGGAGGGGACGTCGCCTCCTACGAGCAGTACTTC
TRBV10-3	NA	many	TRBJ2-7	CAIGRELDYEQYF	TGTGCCATCGGACGGGAGCTGGATTACGAGCAGTACTTC
TRBV6-2/TRBV6-3	NA	NA	TRBJ2-3	CASPSPDTQYF	TGTGCCAGCCCGTCCCCAGATACGCAGTATTTT
TRBV13	TRBD1	NA	TRBJ1-2	CASSPPGQGPYSYTF	TGTGCCAGCAGCCCGCCGGGACAGGGCCCCTATAGCTACACCTTC
TRBV29-1	NA	few	TRBJ2-1	CSVEEPGIAYNEQFF	TGCAGCGTTGAAGAGCCAGGTATCGCCTACAATGAGCAGTTCTTC
TRBV27	NA	few	TRBJ2-7	CASRKGAYEQYF	TGTGCCAGCAGAAAGGGGGCCTACGAGCAGTACTTC
TRBV12-3/TRBV12-4	NA	NA	TRBJ1-1	CASRESLGGRNYDMWRTEAFF	TGTGCCAGCAGGGAATCTTTAGGGGGACGGAATTACGATATGTGGCGTACTGAAGCTTTCTTT
TRBV7-9	TRBD2	NA	TRBJ2-3	CASSPPGRGQLTDTQYF	TGTGCCAGCAGCCCACCCGGGAGGGGACAACTCACAGATACGCAGTATTTT
TRBV4-3	NA	NA	TRBJ1-2	CASSPTTVGHGYTF	TGCGCCAGCAGCCCAACGACAGTCGGGCATGGCTACACCTTC
TRBV4-1	TRBD2	NA	TRBJ2-7	CASSPQLAGGQGQYF	TGCGCCAGCAGCCCCCAACTAGCGGGGGGGCAGGGGCAGTACTTC
TRBV20-1	TRBD2	few	TRBJ2-5	CSANLAGRPETQYF	TGCAGTGCCAACTTAGCGGGGCGCCCGGAGACCCAGTACTTC
TRBV5-1	TRBD1	NA	TRBJ2-3	CASSIGTGGGADTQYF	TGCGCCAGCAGTATCGGGACAGGGGGCGGCGCAGATACGCAGTATTTT
TRBV6-2/TRBV6-3	NA	few	TRBJ1-5	CASSYTTGYGQPQHF	TGTGCCAGCAGTTACACAACAGGGTATGGTCAGCCCCAGCATTTT
TRBV12-3/TRBV12-4	TRBD1	NA	TRBJ1-2	CASREQGARGYTF	TGTGCCAGCAGAGAACAGGGGGCGCGTGGCTACACCTTC
TRBV6-2/TRBV6-3	NA	NA	TRBJ2-7	CASSPAGGSKGQYF	TGTGCCAGCAGCCCCGCCGGGGGATCCAAGGGGCAGTACTTC
TRBV5-1	NA	NA	TRBJ2-7	CASSHPQGSYEQYF	TGCGCCAGCAGCCACCCCCAGGGGTCCTACGAGCAGTACTTC
TRBV5-6	TRBD1	few	TRBJ2-3	CASSLAWDRGHQDTQYF	TGTGCCAGCAGCTTAGCGTGGGACAGGGGGCATCAAGATACGCAGTATTTT
TRBV30	NA	NA	TRBJ1-6	CAWTLKAEGPSPLHF	TGTGCCTGGACCCTAAAGGCGGAGGGGCCTTCACCCCTCCACTTT
TRBV12-3/TRBV12-4	NA	NA	TRBJ1-5	CASSPKGPRNQPQHF	TGTGCCAGCAGTCCCAAGGGACCTAGAAATCAGCCCCAGCATTTT
TRBV7-2	NA	few	TRBJ2-2	CASSLGVTRTGELFF	TGTGCCAGCAGCTTAGGGGTCACAAGAACCGGGGAGCTGTTTTTT
TRBV2	TRBD1	NA	TRBJ1-4	CASRARTGSNEKLFF	TGTGCCAGCAGGGCGAGGACAGGGAGTAATGAAAAACTGTTTTTT
TRBV7-9	NA	few	TRBJ2-1	CASSPTGTLYNEQFF	TGTGCCAGCAGCCCTACAGGGACCCTCTACAATGAGCAGTTCTTC
TRBV7-8	TRBD1	NA	TRBJ2-1	CATTDRGRWLSYNEQFF	TGTGCCACAACCGACAGGGGGAGATGGCTCTCCTACAATGAGCAGTTCTTC
TRBV4-3	NA	few	TRBJ2-3	CASSQEGVVTDTQYF	TGCGCCAGCAGCCAAGAAGGTGTAGTCACAGATACGCAGTATTTT
TRBV12-3/TRBV12-4	NA	NA	TRBJ2-7	CASSSGGLYEQYF	TGTGCCAGCAGTTCCGGTGGCCTCTACGAGCAGTACTTC
TRBV10-3	NA	few	TRBJ2-7	CAISRQTQSYGQYF	TGTGCCATCAGTAGACAGACACAATCCTACGGGCAGTACTTC
TRBV7-3	NA	few	TRBJ1-1	CASSLNEKTEAFF	TGTGCCAGCAGCTTAAATGAAAAGACTGAAGCTTTCTTT
TRBV7-2	NA	NA	TRBJ2-1	CASSLGQVGHNEQFF	TGTGCCAGCAGCTTAGGACAGGTGGGGCACAATGAGCAGTTCTTC
TRBV4-3	TRBD1	few	TRBJ2-7	CASSHGQGGYEQYF	TGCGCCAGCAGCCACGGACAGGGGGGCTACGAGCAGTACTTC
TRBV7-2	NA	NA	TRBJ1-2	CASSLELPGYTF	TGTGCCAGCAGCTTAGAGCTACCCGGCTACACCTTC
TRBV29-1	TRBD2	NA	TRBJ2-3	CSVEGLAGVRPDTQYF	TGCAGCGTTGAAGGTCTAGCGGGAGTCCGGCCAGATACGCAGTATTTT